This TCR beta chain is from a study of T cell responses to AZD1222 COVID-19 vaccine. Study-wide results and caveats: Baseline seropositivity characterized only a handful of AZD1222 recipients.

This CDR3 has 16 amino acids. The ends lost 3 bases at V and 1 base at J; junction bases unmatched: 9. Germline loops: CDR1 SGDLS, CDR2 YYNGEE. On this clone itself: Its cognate antigen is unknown.

Sequenced by immunoSEQ multiplex PCR; TCRdb stores in-frame clones only, minus some. The table records more than 110,000 clones, about 92% of them present only once. The chain links TRBV9 to TRBJ2-7; the match to TRBD1 covers 8 bases. The TCR originated in an adult in good health. The starting material was peripheral blood, obtained on day 0 of AZD1222 vaccination. The CDR3 DNA follows: TGTGCCAGCAGCGGGGGGACAGGAGGGTTTTCCTACGAGCAGTACTTC. Residues: CASSGGTGGFSYEQYF.